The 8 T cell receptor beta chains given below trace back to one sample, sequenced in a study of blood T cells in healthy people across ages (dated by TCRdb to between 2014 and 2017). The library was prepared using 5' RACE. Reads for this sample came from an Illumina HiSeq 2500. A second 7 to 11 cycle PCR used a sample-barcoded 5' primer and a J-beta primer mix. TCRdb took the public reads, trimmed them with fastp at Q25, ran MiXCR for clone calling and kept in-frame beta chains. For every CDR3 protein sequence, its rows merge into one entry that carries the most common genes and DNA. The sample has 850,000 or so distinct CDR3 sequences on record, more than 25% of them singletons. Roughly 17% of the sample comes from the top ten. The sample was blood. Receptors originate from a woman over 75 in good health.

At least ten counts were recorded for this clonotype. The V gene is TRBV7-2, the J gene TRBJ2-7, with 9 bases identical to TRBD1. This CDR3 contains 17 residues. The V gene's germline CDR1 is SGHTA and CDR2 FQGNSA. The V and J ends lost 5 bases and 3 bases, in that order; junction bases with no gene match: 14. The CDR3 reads CASSPRRTGGINYEQYF. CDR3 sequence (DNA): TGTGCCAGCAGCCCTAGGAGAACAGGGGGCATAAACTACGAGCAGTACTTC.

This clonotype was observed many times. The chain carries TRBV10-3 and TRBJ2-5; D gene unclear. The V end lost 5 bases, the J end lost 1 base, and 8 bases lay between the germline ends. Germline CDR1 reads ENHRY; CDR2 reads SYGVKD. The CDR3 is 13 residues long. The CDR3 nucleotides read TGTGCCATCAGTCGCGGAACCCAAGAGACCCAGTACTTC. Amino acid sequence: CAISRGTQETQYF.

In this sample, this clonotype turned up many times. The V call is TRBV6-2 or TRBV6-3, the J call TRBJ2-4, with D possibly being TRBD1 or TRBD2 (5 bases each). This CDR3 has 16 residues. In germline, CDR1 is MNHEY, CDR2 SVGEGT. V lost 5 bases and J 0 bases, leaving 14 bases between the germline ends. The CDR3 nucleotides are TGTGCCAGCAGTCCCAGGGAGAGGTTAGCCAAAAACATTCAGTACTTC. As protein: CASSPRERLAKNIQYF.

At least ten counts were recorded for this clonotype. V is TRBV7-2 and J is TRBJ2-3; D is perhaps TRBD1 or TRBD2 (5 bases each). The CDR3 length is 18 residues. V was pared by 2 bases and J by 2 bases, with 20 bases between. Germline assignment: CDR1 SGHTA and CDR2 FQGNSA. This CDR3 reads CASSLRGGFRRNTDTQYF. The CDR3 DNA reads TGTGCCAGCAGCTTACGTGGGGGATTCAGGCGGAACACAGATACGCAGTATTTT. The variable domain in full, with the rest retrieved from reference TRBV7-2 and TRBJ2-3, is GAGVSQSPSNKVTEKGKDVELRCDPISGHTALYWYRQSLGQGLEFLIYFQGNSAPDKSGLPSDRFSAERTGGSVSTLTIQRTQQEDSAVYLCASSLRGGFRRNTDTQYFGPGTRLTVL.

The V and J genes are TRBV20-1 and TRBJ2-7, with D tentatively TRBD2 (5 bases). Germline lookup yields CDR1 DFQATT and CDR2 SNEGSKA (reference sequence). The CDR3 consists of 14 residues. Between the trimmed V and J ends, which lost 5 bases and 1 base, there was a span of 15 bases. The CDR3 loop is CSAPGAGYSYEQYF. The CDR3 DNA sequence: TGCAGTGCTCCCGGTGCGGGCTATTCCTACGAGCAGTACTTC.

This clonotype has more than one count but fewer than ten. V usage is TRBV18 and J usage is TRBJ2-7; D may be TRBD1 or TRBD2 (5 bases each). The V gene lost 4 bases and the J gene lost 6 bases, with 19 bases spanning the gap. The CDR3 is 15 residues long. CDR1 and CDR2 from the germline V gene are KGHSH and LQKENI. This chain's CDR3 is CASSLNGATPGEQYF. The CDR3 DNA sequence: TGTGCCAGCTCACTAAACGGGGCAACGCCGGGCGAGCAGTACTTC.

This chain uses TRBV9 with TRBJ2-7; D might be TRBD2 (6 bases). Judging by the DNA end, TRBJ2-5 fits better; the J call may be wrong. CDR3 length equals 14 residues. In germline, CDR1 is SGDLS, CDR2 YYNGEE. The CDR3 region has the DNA TGTGCCAGCAGCTCGGGACTGTCCGGGGAGACCCAGTACTTC. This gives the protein CASSSGLSGETQYF.

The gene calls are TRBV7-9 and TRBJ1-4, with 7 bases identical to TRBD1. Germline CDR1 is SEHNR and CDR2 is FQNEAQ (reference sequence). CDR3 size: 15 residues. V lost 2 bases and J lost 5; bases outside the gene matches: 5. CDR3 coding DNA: TGTGCCAGCAGCTTAAGTAGGGGGCGAAATGAAAAACTGTTTTTT. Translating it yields CASSLSRGRNEKLFF.